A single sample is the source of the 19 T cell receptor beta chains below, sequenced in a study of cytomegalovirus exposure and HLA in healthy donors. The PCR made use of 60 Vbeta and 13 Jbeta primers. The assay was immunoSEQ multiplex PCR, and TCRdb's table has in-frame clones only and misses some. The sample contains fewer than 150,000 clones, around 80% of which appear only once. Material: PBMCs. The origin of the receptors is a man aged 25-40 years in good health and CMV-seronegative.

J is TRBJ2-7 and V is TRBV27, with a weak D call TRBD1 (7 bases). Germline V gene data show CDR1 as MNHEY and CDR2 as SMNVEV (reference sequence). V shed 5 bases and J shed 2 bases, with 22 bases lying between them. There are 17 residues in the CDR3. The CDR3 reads CASSTPLGQGGTYEQYF. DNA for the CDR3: TGTGCCAGCAGTACTCCCCTAGGGCAGGGGGGTACCTACGAGCAGTACTTC.

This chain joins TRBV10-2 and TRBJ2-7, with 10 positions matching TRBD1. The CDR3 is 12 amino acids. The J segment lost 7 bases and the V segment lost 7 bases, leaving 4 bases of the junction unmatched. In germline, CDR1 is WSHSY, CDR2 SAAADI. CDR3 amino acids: CASTGTGVEQYF. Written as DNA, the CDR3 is TGCGCCAGCACCGGGACAGGGGTTGAGCAGTACTTC.

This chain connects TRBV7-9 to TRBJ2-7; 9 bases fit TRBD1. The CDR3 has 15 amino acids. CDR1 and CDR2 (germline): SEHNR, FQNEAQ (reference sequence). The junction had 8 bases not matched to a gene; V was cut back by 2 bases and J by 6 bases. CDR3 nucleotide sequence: TGTGCCAGCAGCTTATTTGGGACAGGGAGGTCCGAGCAGTACTTC. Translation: CASSLFGTGRSEQYF.

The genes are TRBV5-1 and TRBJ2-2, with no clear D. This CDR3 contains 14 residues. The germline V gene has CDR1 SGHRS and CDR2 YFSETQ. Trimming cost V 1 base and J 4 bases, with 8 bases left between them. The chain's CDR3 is CASSLSEFTGELFF. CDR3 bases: TGCGCCAGCAGCTTGTCAGAATTCACCGGGGAGCTGTTTTTT. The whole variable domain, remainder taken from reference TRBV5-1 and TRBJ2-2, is KAGVTQTPRYLIKTRGQQVTLSCSPISGHRSVSWYQQTPGQGLQFLFEYFSETQRNKGNFPGRFSGRQFSNSRSEMNVSTLELGDSALYLCASSLSEFTGELFFGEGSRLTVL.

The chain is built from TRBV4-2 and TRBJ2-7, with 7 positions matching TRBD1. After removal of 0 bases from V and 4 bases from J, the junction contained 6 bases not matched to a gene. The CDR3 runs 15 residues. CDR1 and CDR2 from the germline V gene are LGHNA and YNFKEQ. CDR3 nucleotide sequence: TGTGCCAGCAGCCAAGATGGAAACAGGGGTTACGAGCAGTACTTC. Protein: CASSQDGNRGYEQYF.

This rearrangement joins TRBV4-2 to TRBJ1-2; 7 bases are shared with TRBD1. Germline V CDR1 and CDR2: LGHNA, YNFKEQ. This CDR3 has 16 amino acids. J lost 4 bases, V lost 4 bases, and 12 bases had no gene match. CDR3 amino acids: CASSREARDSRYGYTF. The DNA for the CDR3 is TGTGCCAGCAGCCGCGAAGCCCGGGACAGTCGCTATGGCTACACCTTC.

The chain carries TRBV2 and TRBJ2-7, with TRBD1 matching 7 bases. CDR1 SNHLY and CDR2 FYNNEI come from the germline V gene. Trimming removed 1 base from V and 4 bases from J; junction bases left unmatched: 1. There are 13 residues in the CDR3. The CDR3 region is CASSEGGQYEQYF. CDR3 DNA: TGTGCCAGCAGTGAAGGGGGACAGTACGAGCAGTACTTC.

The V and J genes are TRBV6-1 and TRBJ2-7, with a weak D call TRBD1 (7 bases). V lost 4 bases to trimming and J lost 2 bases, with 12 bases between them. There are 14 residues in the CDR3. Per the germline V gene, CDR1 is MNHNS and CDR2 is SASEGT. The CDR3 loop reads CASSGGTVPYEQYF. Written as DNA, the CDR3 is TGTGCCAGCAGTGGCGGGACAGTCCCCTACGAGCAGTACTTC.

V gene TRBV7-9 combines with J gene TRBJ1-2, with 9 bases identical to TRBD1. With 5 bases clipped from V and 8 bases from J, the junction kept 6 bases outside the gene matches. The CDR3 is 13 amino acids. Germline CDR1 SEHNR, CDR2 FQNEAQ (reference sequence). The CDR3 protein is CASSLGQGRGYTF. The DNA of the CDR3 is TGTGCCAGCAGCCTAGGACAGGGGCGCGGCTACACCTTC. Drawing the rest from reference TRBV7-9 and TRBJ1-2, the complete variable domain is DTGVSQNPRHKITKRGQNVTFRCDPISEHNRLYWYRQTLGQGPEFLTYFQNEAQLEKSRLLSDRFSAERPKGSFSTLEIQRTEQGDSAMYLCASSLGQGRGYTFGSGTRLTVV.

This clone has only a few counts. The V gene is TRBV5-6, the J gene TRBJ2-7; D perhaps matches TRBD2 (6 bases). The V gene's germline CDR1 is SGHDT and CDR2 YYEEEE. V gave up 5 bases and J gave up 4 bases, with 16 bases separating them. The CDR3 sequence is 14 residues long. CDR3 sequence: CASSPTRNTYEQYF. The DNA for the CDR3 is TGTGCCAGCAGTCCGACTAGAAATACGTACGAGCAGTACTTC.

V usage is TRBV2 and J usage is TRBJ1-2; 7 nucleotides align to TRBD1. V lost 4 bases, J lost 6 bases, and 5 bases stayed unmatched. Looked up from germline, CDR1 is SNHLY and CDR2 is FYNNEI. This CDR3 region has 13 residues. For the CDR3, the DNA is TGTGCCAGCAGTGGACAGGGACGAGATGGCTACACCTTC. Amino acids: CASSGQGRDGYTF.

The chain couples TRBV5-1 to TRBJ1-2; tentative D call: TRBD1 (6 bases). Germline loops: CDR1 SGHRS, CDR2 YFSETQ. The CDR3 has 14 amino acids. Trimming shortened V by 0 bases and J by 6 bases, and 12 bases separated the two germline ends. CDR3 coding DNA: TGCGCCAGCAGCTTGGAGGGCAGGGGAGATGGCTACACCTTC. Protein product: CASSLEGRGDGYTF.

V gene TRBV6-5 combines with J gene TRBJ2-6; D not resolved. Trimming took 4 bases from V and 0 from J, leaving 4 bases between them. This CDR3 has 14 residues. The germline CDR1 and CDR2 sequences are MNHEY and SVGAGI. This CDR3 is CASSSNSGANVLTF. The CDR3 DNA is TGTGCCAGCAGTTCCAACTCTGGGGCCAACGTCCTGACTTTC.

CDR3: CASSVTGGANYEQYF. The CDR3 DNA sequence: TGTGCCAGCAGCGTTACCGGCGGGGCCAACTACGAGCAGTACTTC. The chain links TRBV9 to TRBJ2-7; possible D gene TRBD2, 6 bases. CDR3 length equals 15 residues. The germline V and J ends were trimmed by 2 bases and 3 bases, with 15 bases remaining between them. Looked up from germline, CDR1 is SGDLS and CDR2 is YYNGEE. Full variable domain (outside the CDR3, taken from reference TRBV9 and TRBJ2-7): DSGVTQTPKHLITATGQRVTLRCSPRSGDLSVYWYQQSLDQGLQFLIQYYNGEERAKGNILERFSAQQFPDLHSELNLSSLELGDSALYFCASSVTGGANYEQYFGPGTRLTVT.

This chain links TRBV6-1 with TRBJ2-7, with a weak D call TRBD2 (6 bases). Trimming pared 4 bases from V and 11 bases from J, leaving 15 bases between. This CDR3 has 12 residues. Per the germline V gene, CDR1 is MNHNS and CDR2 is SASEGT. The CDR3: CASSARDGGKYF. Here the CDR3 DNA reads TGTGCCAGCAGTGCACGGGACGGAGGGAAGTACTTC.

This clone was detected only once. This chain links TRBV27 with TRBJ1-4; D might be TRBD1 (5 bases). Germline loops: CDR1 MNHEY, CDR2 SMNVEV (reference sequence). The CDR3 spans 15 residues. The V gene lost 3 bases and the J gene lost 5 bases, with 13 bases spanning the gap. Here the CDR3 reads CASSFGGALNEKLFF. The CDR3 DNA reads TGTGCCAGCAGTTTTGGAGGGGCCCTGAATGAAAAACTGTTTTTT.

The CDR3 DNA reads as TGTGCCAGCAGCTTAACTAGCGGGAGCGGTGATACGCAGTATTTT. Its translation: CASSLTSGSGDTQYF. This chain links TRBV7-3 with TRBJ2-3; 9 positions agree with TRBD2. The V and J ends lost 0 bases and 6 bases, in that order; junction bases with no gene match: 4. The length of the CDR3 is 15 residues. CDR1 SGHTA and CDR2 FQGTGA come from the germline V gene.

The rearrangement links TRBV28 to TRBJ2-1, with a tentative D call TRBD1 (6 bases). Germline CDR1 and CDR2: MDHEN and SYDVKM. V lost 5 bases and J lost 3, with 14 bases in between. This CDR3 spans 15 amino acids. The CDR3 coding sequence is TGTGCCAGCAGTATCGACAGGCCCGACTACAATGAGCAGTTCTTC. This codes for CASSIDRPDYNEQFF.

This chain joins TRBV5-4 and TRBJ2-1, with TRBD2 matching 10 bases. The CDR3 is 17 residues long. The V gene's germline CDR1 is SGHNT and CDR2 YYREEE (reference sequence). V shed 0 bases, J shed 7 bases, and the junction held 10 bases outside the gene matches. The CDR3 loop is CASSLVSLAGSRNEQFF. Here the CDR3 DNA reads TGTGCCAGCAGCTTGGTCTCACTAGCGGGATCTAGGAATGAGCAGTTCTTC.